This TCR beta chain was recovered during a study of Ad26.COV2.S vaccination and SARS-CoV-2 variants. As for the study in general: Doses of Ad26.COV2.S were injected into muscle once or twice, 56 days apart.

Treatment reported: over 15 received Ad26.COV2.S at low or high dose, single or two shots; several received placebo; per-sample allocation not given. Collection of the samples took place on day 63 after the first injection of vaccine or placebo. Boston provided a donor who was an adult aged 18-55 years. Germline V gives CDR1 SEHNR, CDR2 FQNEAQ (reference sequence). This CDR3 is built from 15 residues. Trimming took off 7 bases at V and 0 bases at J, with 15 bases between the two ends. The protocol was immunoSEQ multiplex PCR, while the TCRdb copy is restricted to in-frame clones and leaves out a portion. The table has about 280,000 clones, around 87% seen once.

The material sequenced was peripheral blood, taken in a trial of Ad26.COV2.S vaccine versus placebo. This TCR was sampled from a person between 18 and 60 years old who received the Ad26.COV2.S COVID-19 vaccine or a placebo. This rearrangement joins TRBV7-9 to TRBJ1-1; D might be TRBD1 (6 bases). The CDR3 DNA reads TGTGCCAGCACTTCCCAGGGGACCATGAACACTGAAGCTTTCTTT. As protein: CASTSQGTMNTEAFF.